The 12 T cell receptor beta chains listed next were all sequenced from one sample in a study of T cells expressing NK-cell markers. TCRdb re-called the 5' RACE reads and gives one entry per CDR3 protein, without DNA. Here the sample table reports about 260,000 distinct CDR3 sequences. Sequenced sample: blood T cells: a sorted CD56 or NKG2C T cell subset, CD4+ or CD8+ T cells, or bulk PBMC T cells (not recorded which). The source of these receptors is a woman aged 18 to 75 in good health.

The chain recombines TRBV12-3 or TRBV12-4 with TRBJ1-2. The CDR3 spans 15 residues. The CDR3 protein is CASTPPARAGKGYTF.

The chain has TRBV7-2 and TRBJ1-2; the TRBD1 assignment by TCRdb is unverifiable without DNA. CDR1 SGHTA and CDR2 FQGNSA come from the germline V gene. This CDR3 is 12 amino acids long. CDR3 protein: CASMLDRGGYTF.

The chain carries TRBV7-2 and TRBJ2-7; no DNA is available, so the TRBD1 call from TCRdb remains unchecked. Germline assignment: CDR1 SGHTA and CDR2 FQGNSA. This CDR3 spans 13 amino acids. This CDR3 reads CASSLGQGNEQYF.

This chain uses TRBV5-1 with TRBJ1-6. The germline CDR1 and CDR2 sequences are SGHRS and YFSETQ. This CDR3 has 14 amino acids. CDR3 in amino acids: CASSFMGVGSPLHF.

J is TRBJ2-1 and V is TRBV7-9; TCRdb indicates TRBD2, and absent DNA this call remains unverified. This CDR3 is built from 15 residues. From germline, CDR1 is SEHNR and CDR2 FQNEAQ (reference sequence). The CDR3 loop reads CASRRISGTYNEQFF.

The genes are TRBV5-1 and TRBJ1-4. Germline CDR1 SGHRS, CDR2 YFSETQ. This CDR3 contains 14 residues. CDR3 sequence reads: CASSLGQVKEKLFF.

The genes are TRBV7-8 and TRBJ1-5. The CDR3 sequence is 17 residues long. In germline, CDR1 is SGHVS, CDR2 FQNEAQ. CDR3 sequence reads: CASSLVSGRGSNQPQHF.

The chain has TRBV20-1 and TRBJ2-5; checking the TCRdb D call of TRBD1 is not possible without DNA. Germline V gives CDR1 DFQATT, CDR2 SNEGSKA (reference sequence). This CDR3 has 15 amino acids. Here the CDR3 reads CSARSDRGIGETQYF.

The chain is built from TRBV5-8 and TRBJ1-1; TCRdb's assignment of TRBD1 cannot be checked, as there is no DNA. The CDR3 loop spans 15 amino acids. Germline V gene sequence: CDR1 SGHTS, CDR2 YDEGEE. The CDR3 reads CASNLGPGRDTEAFF.

CDR3 residues: CASSELRAGNTEAFF. The V call is TRBV6-1, the J call TRBJ1-1. This CDR3 has 15 amino acids. Germline V gives CDR1 MNHNS, CDR2 SASEGT.

V and J are TRBV11-2 and TRBJ1-5; the TRBD1 assignment by TCRdb is unverifiable without DNA. Germline V gene data show CDR1 as SGHAT and CDR2 as FQNNGV. The CDR3 runs to 15 residues. CDR3 protein: CASSLTRGTGQPQHF. The whole variable domain, filled in from reference TRBV11-2 and TRBJ1-5, reads EAGVAQSPRYKIIEKRQSVAFWCNPISGHATLYWYQQILGQGPKLLIQFQNNGVVDDSQLPKDRFSAERLKGVDSTLKIQPAKLEDSAVYLCASSLTRGTGQPQHFGDGTRLSIL.

The chain uses TRBV6-1 and TRBJ1-2; TCRdb indicates TRBD1, and absent DNA this call remains unverified. Germline CDR1 and CDR2: MNHNS and SASEGT. The CDR3 sequence is 13 residues long. The CDR3: CASSRLKQGGYTF.